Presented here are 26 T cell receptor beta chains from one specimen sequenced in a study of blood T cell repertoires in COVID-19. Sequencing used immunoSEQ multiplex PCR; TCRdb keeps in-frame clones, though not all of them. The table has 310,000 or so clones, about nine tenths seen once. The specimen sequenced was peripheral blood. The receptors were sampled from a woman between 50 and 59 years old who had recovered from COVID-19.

The CDR3 nucleotides are TGTGCCAGCAGCTTAAGAGGGGCCAGGGGCTATGATGGCTACACCTTC. Translated: CASSLRGARGYDGYTF. V and J are TRBV7-9 and TRBJ1-2; D is perhaps TRBD1 (6 bases). V lost 2 bases to trimming and J lost 6 bases, with 19 bases between them. Germline CDR1 is SEHNR and CDR2 is FQNEAQ (reference sequence). This CDR3 comprises 16 residues.

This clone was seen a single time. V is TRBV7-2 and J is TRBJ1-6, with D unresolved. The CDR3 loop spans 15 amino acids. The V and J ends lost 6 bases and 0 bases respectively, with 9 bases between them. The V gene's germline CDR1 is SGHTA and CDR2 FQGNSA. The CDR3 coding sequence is TGTGCCAGCAGTAGCGGGGTCTCCTATAATTCACCCCTCCACTTT. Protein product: CASSSGVSYNSPLHF.

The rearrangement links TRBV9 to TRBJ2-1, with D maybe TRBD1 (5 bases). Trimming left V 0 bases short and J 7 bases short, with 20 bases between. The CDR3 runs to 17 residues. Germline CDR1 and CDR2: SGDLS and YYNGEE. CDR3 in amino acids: CASSVVDSRFRVNEQFF. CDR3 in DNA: TGTGCCAGCAGCGTAGTTGACAGTAGGTTCCGGGTGAATGAGCAGTTCTTC.

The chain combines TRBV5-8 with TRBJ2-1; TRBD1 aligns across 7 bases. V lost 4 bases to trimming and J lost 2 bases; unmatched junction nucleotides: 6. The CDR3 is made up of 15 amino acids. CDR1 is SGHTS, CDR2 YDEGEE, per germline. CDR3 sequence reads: CASSGRQGPYNEQFF. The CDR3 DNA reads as TGTGCCAGCAGCGGACGACAGGGCCCCTACAATGAGCAGTTCTTC. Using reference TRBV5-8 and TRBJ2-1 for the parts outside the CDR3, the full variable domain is EAGVTQSPTHLIKTRGQQATLRCSPISGHTSVYWYQQALGLGLQFLLWYDEGEERNRGNFPPRFSGRQFPNYSSELNVNALELEDSALYLCASSGRQGPYNEQFFGPGTRLTVL.

CDR3 nucleotides: TGTGCCAGCAGTTCGAACAGGGCCGCCGGTTCACCCCTCCACTTT. Translating gives CASSSNRAAGSPLHF. This rearrangement joins TRBV27 to TRBJ1-6, with a weak D call TRBD1 (6 bases). CDR3 size: 15 residues. Germline CDR1 reads MNHEY; CDR2 reads SMNVEV (reference sequence). V gave up 4 bases and J gave up 9 bases, with 16 bases separating them.

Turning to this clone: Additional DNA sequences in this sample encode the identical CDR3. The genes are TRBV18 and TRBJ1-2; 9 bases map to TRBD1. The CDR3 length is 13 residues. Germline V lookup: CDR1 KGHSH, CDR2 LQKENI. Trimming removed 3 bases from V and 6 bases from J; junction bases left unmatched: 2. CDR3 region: CASSPRQGDGYTF. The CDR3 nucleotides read TGTGCCAGCTCACCTCGACAGGGGGATGGCTACACCTTC.

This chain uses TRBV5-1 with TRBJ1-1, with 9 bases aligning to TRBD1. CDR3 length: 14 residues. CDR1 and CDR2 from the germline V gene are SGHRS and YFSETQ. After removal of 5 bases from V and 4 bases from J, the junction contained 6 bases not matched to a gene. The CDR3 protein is CASRVQGAGTEAFF. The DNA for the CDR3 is TGCGCCAGCAGGGTACAGGGGGCGGGCACTGAAGCTTTCTTT.

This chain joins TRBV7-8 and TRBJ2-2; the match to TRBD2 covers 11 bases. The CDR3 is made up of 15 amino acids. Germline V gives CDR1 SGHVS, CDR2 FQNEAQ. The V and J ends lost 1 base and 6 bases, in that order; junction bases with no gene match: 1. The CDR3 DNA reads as TGTGCCAGCAGCTTAGTTAGCGGGAGGGCCGGGGAGCTGTTTTTT. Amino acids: CASSLVSGRAGELFF.

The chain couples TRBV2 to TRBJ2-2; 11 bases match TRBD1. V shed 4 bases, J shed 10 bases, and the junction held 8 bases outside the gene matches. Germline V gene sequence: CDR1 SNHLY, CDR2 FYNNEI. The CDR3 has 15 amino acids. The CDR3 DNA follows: TGTGCCAGCAGTGTGGGACAGGGGGTGCCAACGGAGCTGTTTTTT. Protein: CASSVGQGVPTELFF.

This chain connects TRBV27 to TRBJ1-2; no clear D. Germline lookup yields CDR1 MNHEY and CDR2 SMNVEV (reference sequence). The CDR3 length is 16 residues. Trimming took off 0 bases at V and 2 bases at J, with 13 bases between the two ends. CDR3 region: CASSLSASVRNYGYTF. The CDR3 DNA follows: TGTGCCAGCAGTTTATCGGCGTCCGTCAGGAACTATGGCTACACCTTC.

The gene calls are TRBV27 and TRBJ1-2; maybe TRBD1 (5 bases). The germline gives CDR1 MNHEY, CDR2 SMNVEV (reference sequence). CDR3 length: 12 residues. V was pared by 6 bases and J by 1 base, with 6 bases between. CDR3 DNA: TGTGCCAGCAGAGACAGTAACTATGGCTACACCTTC. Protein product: CASRDSNYGYTF.

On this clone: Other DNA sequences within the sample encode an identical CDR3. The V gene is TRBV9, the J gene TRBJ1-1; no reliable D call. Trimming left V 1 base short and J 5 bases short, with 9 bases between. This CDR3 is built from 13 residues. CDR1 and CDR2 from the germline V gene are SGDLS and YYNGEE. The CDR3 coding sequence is TGTGCCAGCAGCGTAACGGTTCGGACTGAAGCTTTCTTT. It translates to CASSVTVRTEAFF.

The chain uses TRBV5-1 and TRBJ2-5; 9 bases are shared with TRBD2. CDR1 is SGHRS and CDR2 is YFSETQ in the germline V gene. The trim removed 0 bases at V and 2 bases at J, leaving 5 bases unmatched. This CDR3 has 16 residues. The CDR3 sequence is CASSLAGGGAQETQYF. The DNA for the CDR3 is TGCGCCAGCAGCTTGGCAGGCGGGGGGGCGCAAGAGACCCAGTACTTC.

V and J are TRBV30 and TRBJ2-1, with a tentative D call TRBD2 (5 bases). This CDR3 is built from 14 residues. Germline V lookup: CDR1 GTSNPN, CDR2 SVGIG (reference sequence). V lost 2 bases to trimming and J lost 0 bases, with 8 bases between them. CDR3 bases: TGTGCCTGGAGTCCGGGGTCCTCCTACAATGAGCAGTTCTTC. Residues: CAWSPGSSYNEQFF.

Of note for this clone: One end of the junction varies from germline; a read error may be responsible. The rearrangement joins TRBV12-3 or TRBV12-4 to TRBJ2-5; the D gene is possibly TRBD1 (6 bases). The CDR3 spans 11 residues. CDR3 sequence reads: CASSLKGPGDF. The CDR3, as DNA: TGTGCCAGCAGTTTAAAGGGGCCAGGGGACTTC.

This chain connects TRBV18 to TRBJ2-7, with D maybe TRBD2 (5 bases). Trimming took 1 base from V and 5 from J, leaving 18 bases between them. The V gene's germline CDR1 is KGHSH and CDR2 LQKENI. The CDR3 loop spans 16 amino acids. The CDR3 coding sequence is TGTGCCAGCTCACCACGGTCGGGGTGGGTCGATGACGAGCAGTACTTC. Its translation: CASSPRSGWVDDEQYF.

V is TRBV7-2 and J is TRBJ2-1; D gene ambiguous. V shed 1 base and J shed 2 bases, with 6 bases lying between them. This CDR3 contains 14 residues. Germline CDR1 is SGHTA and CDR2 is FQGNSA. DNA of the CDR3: TGTGCCAGCAGCTTAGATCCGGCCTACAATGAGCAGTTCTTC. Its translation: CASSLDPAYNEQFF.

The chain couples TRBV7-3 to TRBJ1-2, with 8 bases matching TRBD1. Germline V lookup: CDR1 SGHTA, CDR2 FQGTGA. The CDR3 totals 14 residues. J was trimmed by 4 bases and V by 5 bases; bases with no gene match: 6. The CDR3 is CASSPTGVGYGYTF. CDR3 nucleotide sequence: TGTGCCAGCAGCCCGACAGGGGTAGGCTATGGCTACACCTTC.

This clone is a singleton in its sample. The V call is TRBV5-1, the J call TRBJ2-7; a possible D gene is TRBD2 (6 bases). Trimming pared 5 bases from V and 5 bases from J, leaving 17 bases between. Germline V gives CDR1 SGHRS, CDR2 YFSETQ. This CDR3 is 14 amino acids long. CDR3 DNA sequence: TGCGCCAGCAGTCGGGACGGGGGTATGGACGAGCAGTACTTC. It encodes CASSRDGGMDEQYF. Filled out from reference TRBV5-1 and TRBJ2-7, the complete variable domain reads KAGVTQTPRYLIKTRGQQVTLSCSPISGHRSVSWYQQTPGQGLQFLFEYFSETQRNKGNFPGRFSGRQFSNSRSEMNVSTLELGDSALYLCASSRDGGMDEQYFGPGTRLTVT.

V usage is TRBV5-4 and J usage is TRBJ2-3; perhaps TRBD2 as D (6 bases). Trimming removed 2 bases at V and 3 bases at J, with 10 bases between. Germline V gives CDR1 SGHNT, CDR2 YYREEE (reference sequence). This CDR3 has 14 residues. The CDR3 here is CASSFYGGTDTQYF. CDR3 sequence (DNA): TGTGCCAGCAGCTTTTACGGGGGTACAGATACGCAGTATTTT. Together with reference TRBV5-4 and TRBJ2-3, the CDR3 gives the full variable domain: ETGVTQSPTHLIKTRGQQVTLRCSSQSGHNTVSWYQQALGQGPQFIFQYYREEENGRGNFPPRFSGLQFPNYSSELNVNALELDDSALYLCASSFYGGTDTQYFGPGTRLTVL.

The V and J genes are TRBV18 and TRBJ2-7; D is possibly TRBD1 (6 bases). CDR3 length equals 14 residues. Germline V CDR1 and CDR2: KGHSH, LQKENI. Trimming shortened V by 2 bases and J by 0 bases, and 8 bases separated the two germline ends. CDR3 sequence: CASSPGQYSYEQYF. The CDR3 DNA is TGTGCCAGCTCACCAGGACAGTACTCCTACGAGCAGTACTTC.

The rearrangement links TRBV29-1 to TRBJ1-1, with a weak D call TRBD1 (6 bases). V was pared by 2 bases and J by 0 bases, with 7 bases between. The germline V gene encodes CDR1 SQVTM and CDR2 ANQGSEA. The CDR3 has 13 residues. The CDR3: CSVERQVNTEAFF. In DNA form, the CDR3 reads TGCAGCGTTGAAAGACAGGTGAACACTGAAGCTTTCTTT.

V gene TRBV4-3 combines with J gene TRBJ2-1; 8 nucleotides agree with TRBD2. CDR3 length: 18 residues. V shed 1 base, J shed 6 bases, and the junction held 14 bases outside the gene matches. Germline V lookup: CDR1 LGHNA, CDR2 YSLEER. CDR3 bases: TGCGCCAGCAGCCAAGCGTTTTTCGGGACTAGAGGGACCAATGAGCAGTTCTTC. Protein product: CASSQAFFGTRGTNEQFF.

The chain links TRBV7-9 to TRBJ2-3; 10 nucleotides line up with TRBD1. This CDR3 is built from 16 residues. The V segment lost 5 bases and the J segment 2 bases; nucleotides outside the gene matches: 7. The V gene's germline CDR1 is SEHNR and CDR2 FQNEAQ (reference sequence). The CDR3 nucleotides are TGTGCCAGCAGCCTAGGACAGGGGGGTTTCACAGATACGCAGTATTTT. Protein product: CASSLGQGGFTDTQYF.

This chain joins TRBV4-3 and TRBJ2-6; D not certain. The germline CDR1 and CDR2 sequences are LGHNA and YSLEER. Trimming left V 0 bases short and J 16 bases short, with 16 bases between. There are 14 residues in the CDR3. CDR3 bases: TGCGCCAGCAGCCAAGATAGTCTTCATCGCGTACTGACTTTC. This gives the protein CASSQDSLHRVLTF.

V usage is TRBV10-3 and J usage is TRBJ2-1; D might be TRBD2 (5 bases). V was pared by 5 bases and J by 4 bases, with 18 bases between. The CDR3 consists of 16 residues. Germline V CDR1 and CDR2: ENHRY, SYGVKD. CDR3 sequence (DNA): TGTGCCATCAGTCCGCGGGTGGGCGGCCCTTACAATGAGCAGTTCTTC. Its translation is CAISPRVGGPYNEQFF.